The clone carrying this TCR beta chain was observed a handful of times. Antigen specificity is unknown. The germline V gene encodes CDR1 MNHGY and CDR2 SAAAGT. There are 12 residues in the CDR3. Trimming took 4 bases from V and 13 from J, leaving 13 bases between them. The data were obtained in a study of T cells in localized non-small cell lung cancer. Assay used: immunoSEQ multiplex PCR; TCRdb lists only in-frame clones, some missing. The sample has under 1,500 clones; roughly 30% are singletons. Study observations and caveats: Owing to sequencing of a solitary tumor region, heterogeneity cannot be discounted.

The sequencing here drew on lung tumor tissue, taken before any cancer treatment. This chain joins TRBV6-8 and TRBJ2-2, with a weak D call TRBD1 (6 bases). The TCR sequence derives from a male donor aged 60 or over with stage I lung adenocarcinoma. The DNA for the CDR3 is TGTGCCAGCAGTTTCACAGGGAACTCGCTGTTTTTT. Amino acids: CASSFTGNSLFF.